The rows below give T cell receptor beta chains drawn from one sample of a study of T cell changes during pregnancy in multiple sclerosis. Clones were sequenced by immunoSEQ multiplex PCR, and TCRdb holds only the in-frame ones, with some missing. The repertoire holds some 60,000 clones, with approximately 90% as singletons. The sequenced sample was peripheral blood from another person, used as feeder cells. Receptor source: a human donor whose cells served as feeder cells for cultures in a pregnancy study. The CDR3 runs from the conserved cysteine through the conserved F or W. The D gene is left open where the match is weak. Size tells how often a clone was seen (once, few, many) or the class of an expanded clone, and some rows leave it out.

v_call	clone_size	d_call	j_call	cdr3_nt	cdr3_aa
TRBV5-1	.	TRBD1	TRBJ1-1	TGCGCCAGCACGGACCGGGACAGGGGAACTGAAGCTTTCTTT	CASTDRDRGTEAFF
TRBV7-2	few	.	TRBJ2-7	TGTGCCAGCAGCAGAGGCCGGGTGTCCTACGAGCAGTACTTC	CASSRGRVSYEQYF
TRBV15	.	.	TRBJ2-2	TGTGCCACCAGCAGTCCCCCTTTCGGGCTTTCGAACACCGGGGAGCTGTTTTTT	CATSSPPFGLSNTGELFF
TRBV4-3	.	.	TRBJ2-6	TGCGCCAGCAGCCAAGATTACAGCTCTGGGGCCAACGTCCTGACTTTC	CASSQDYSSGANVLTF
TRBV29-1	few	TRBD2	TRBJ2-5	TGCAGCGTTGCTCGGGAGTCGGGGCGGGAGGGGGAGACCCAGTACTTC	CSVARESGREGETQYF
TRBV11-2	.	TRBD2	TRBJ2-7	TGTGCCAGCAGCTTGGGGTGGGAGGGGTACGAGCAGTACTTC	CASSLGWEGYEQYF
TRBV27	few	.	TRBJ2-1	TGTGCCAGCAGTTTACGGGGGGACAGGTACAATGAGCAGTTCTTC	CASSLRGDRYNEQFF
TRBV6-6	.	.	TRBJ2-1	TGTGCCAGCAGTCCCCTAGGTTACAATGAGCAGTTCTTC	CASSPLGYNEQFF
TRBV29-1	.	.	TRBJ2-3	TGCAGCGTTGAAGATCACAGGGTTATTAGCACAGATACGCAGTATTTT	CSVEDHRVISTDTQYF
TRBV6-6	.	TRBD1	TRBJ2-3	TGTGCCAGCAGTTACCGGGGACAGGGGTCAGATACGCAGTATTTT	CASSYRGQGSDTQYF
TRBV5-1	.	TRBD1	TRBJ1-1	TGCGCCAGCAGCTTGGAGACAGGGTACACTGAAGCTTTCTTT	CASSLETGYTEAFF
TRBV30	.	.	TRBJ1-2	TGTGCCTGGAGTCGGGGGAACTATGGCTACACCTTC	CAWSRGNYGYTF
TRBV6-6	.	.	TRBJ1-5	TGTGCCAGCACCACCACCCGGGGCCCTAGGGTAGATTTT	CASTTTRGPRVDF
TRBV7-5	.	.	TRBJ1-2	TGTGCCAGAAGCTTAGCAGACCGAAAAGGGACGAATGGCTACACCTTC	CARSLADRKGTNGYTF
TRBV28	.	.	TRBJ1-1	TGTGCCAGCAGTTCACCAGGGGTGGGGAACACTGAAGCTTTCTTT	CASSSPGVGNTEAFF
TRBV7-9	.	.	TRBJ2-7	TGTGCCAGCAGCTTTCAGCCGGGGGCGCGGGACGAGCAGTACTTC	CASSFQPGARDEQYF
TRBV28	.	.	TRBJ2-1	TGTGCCAGCAGTTTCAGGCGAACCTACAATGAGCAGTTCTTC	CASSFRRTYNEQFF
TRBV6-7	.	TRBD1	TRBJ1-5	TGTGCCGGTCCAGGGACAGGGGTAAATCAGCCCCAGCATTTT	CAGPGTGVNQPQHF
TRBV19	.	TRBD2	TRBJ2-1	TGTGCCAGTCATAGCGGGAGGGCGGGAAATGAGCAGTTCTTC	CASHSGRAGNEQFF
TRBV14	few	.	TRBJ2-7	TGTGCCAGCAGCCAAATAGGTGGGCGCTACGAGCAGTACTTC	CASSQIGGRYEQYF
TRBV5-8	.	.	TRBJ1-5	TGTGCCAGCAGCTATGACAGACATCAGCCCCAGCATTTT	CASSYDRHQPQHF
TRBV6-1	.	.	TRBJ1-2	TGTGCCAGCAGTGAAGCGCTGAGTCCAGGGGATGGCTACACCTTC	CASSEALSPGDGYTF
TRBV5-8	.	.	TRBJ2-7	TGTGCCAGCCTTGCGAGACAGGGACTCCACGAGCAGTACTTC	CASLARQGLHEQYF
TRBV27	.	TRBD1	TRBJ1-5	TGTGCCAGCAGTCCCTGGACAGGGCAGCAGCCCCAGCATTTT	CASSPWTGQQPQHF
TRBV11-2	.	.	TRBJ2-3	TGTGCCAGCAGCTTAGATAAGTCGGGGCCACTACCCCGCTCGTTGCATTTT	CASSLDKSGPLPRSLHF
TRBV29-1	.	TRBD1	TRBJ1-1	TGCAGCGGGACTGCGGGACAGATGAACACTGAAGCTTTCTTT	CSGTAGQMNTEAFF
TRBV21-1	.	.	TRBJ2-3	TGTGCCAGCAGCTGGGGGATGATAAACACAGATACGCAGTATTTT	CASSWGMINTDTQYF
TRBV29-1	.	TRBD2	TRBJ2-3	TGCAGCGTTGAGGCGGGGGACTTCACAGATACGCAGTATTTT	CSVEAGDFTDTQYF
TRBV19	.	.	TRBJ1-5	TGTGCCAGTAGTATGACTAGCAATCAGCCCCAGCATTTT	CASSMTSNQPQHF
TRBV5-6	.	TRBD2	TRBJ2-3	TGTGCCAGCAGCCTGCCGGGACTAGCGGGGGGTGGGGCAGATACGCAGTATTTT	CASSLPGLAGGGADTQYF
TRBV5-4	.	TRBD2	TRBJ2-3	TGTGCCAGCAGCCCCGGACTAGCGGGAGGTATTACAGATACGCAGTATTTT	CASSPGLAGGITDTQYF
TRBV6-5	.	TRBD1	TRBJ1-2	TGTGCCAGCAGCCGGACAGGGGGAAGCTATGGCTACACCTTC	CASSRTGGSYGYTF
TRBV30	.	.	TRBJ1-3	TGTGCCTGGACCACTCTTGGGGCTGGAAACACCATATATTTT	CAWTTLGAGNTIYF
TRBV7-2	.	.	TRBJ2-5	TGTGCCAGCAGCCCGACAGGAGGGTCAGAGACCCAGTACTTC	CASSPTGGSETQYF
TRBV5-1	.	TRBD2	TRBJ2-2	TGCGCCAGCCTTGGCCCGGGGGGGCAAGCCGGGGAGCTGTTTTTT	CASLGPGGQAGELFF
TRBV27	.	TRBD2	TRBJ2-7	TGTGCCAGCAGTTCCTCACTAGCGTCCAACTCCTACGAGCAGTACTTC	CASSSSLASNSYEQYF
TRBV18	.	TRBD1	TRBJ1-1	TGTGCCAGCTCACCACGGCGGTCAGGGGGTATGGTCACTGAAGCTTTCTTT	CASSPRRSGGMVTEAFF
TRBV2	.	TRBD1	TRBJ2-1	TGTGCCAGCAGAGCTCCCGGGACAGGCTCCTACAATGAGCAGTTCTTC	CASRAPGTGSYNEQFF
TRBV7-2	.	.	TRBJ1-2	TGTGCCAGCAGCTTATCTTCTCGAGGCTACACCTTC	CASSLSSRGYTF
TRBV11-2	.	.	TRBJ2-4	TGTGCCAGCAGCCCATCGGTCGTAGCCAAAAACATTCAGTACTTC	CASSPSVVAKNIQYF
TRBV19	once	TRBD1	TRBJ2-7	TGTGCCAGTAGTATAGCCCAGGGGACAGCGGTAAAGTACGAGCAGTACTTC	CASSIAQGTAVKYEQYF
TRBV19	.	.	TRBJ2-2	TGTGCCAGTAGCGGGAGTGGCATCGGGGAGCTGTTTTTT	CASSGSGIGELFF
TRBV11-1	once	.	TRBJ1-1	TGTGCCAGCAGCCCAAGACCGGCTGTGATTGAAGCTTTCTTT	CASSPRPAVIEAFF
TRBV27	.	TRBD2	TRBJ2-3	TGTGCCAGCCGACTAGCGGGGTACACAGATACGCAGTATTTT	CASRLAGYTDTQYF
TRBV7-2	.	TRBD2	TRBJ2-5	TGTGCCAGCAGCTTAAGGAGGGGGACTAGCGGGGGCCAAGAGACCCAGTACTTC	CASSLRRGTSGGQETQYF
TRBV19	.	.	TRBJ2-3	TGTGCCAGTAGTCCGTTCGCGGGGACTAGCACAGATACGCAGTATTTT	CASSPFAGTSTDTQYF
TRBV5-4	.	TRBD1	TRBJ1-2	TGTGCCAGCACGGACAGGGTCTATGGCTACACCTTC	CASTDRVYGYTF
TRBV30	.	.	TRBJ1-2	TGTGCCTGGAGTACAGTGAGGGGAAGGGGCTACACCTTC	CAWSTVRGRGYTF
TRBV6-5	few	TRBD1	TRBJ1-5	TGTGCCAGCAGTCCCCGGGACAGGATGAATCAGCCCCAGCATTTT	CASSPRDRMNQPQHF
TRBV27	.	.	TRBJ2-3	TGTGCCAGCAGTTGGGCCGCGGGCACAGATACGCAGTATTTT	CASSWAAGTDTQYF
TRBV7-2	.	.	TRBJ1-2	TGTGCCAGCAGGTTAGCTATCCGGGGAAATGACTATGGCTACACCTTC	CASRLAIRGNDYGYTF
TRBV5-1	.	.	TRBJ1-3	TGCGCCAGCAGCTTGGCTGGGGGTCCTGGAAACACCATATATTTT	CASSLAGGPGNTIYF
TRBV5-1	.	.	TRBJ2-5	TGCGCCAGCACCATGATTACTAGCAGCCAAGAGACCCAGTACTTC	CASTMITSSQETQYF
TRBV6-5	.	.	TRBJ2-1	TGTGCCAGCAGTTACCTAAGGAATAGGAACAATGAGCAGTTCTTC	CASSYLRNRNNEQFF
TRBV28	.	.	TRBJ1-3	TGTGCCAGCCTTAACGGGGACTCTGGAAACACCATATATTTT	CASLNGDSGNTIYF
TRBV7-9	.	TRBD2	TRBJ2-1	TGTGCCAGCAGCTTAGCTATCTGGGAGGGGAGGGGTTACAATGAGCAGTTCTTC	CASSLAIWEGRGYNEQFF
TRBV4-1	.	.	TRBJ2-1	TGCGCCAGCAGCCTTTCTTCGACTAGCAATGAGCAGTTCTTC	CASSLSSTSNEQFF
TRBV5-6	.	.	TRBJ1-1	TGTGCCAGCAGCTTGGGACAGGTCATGAACACTGAAGCTTTCTTT	CASSLGQVMNTEAFF